This T cell receptor (beta chain) was recorded in a study of cytomegalovirus exposure and HLA in healthy donors. Study findings and constraints: The authors later linked a missense DCLRE1C variant to TCR beta V- and J-gene trimming. Solely CMV serostatus was available to characterize immune exposure. In an earlier analysis, productive rearrangement rates for most beta V segments clustered near 87% or 30%.

In the PCR, 60 Vbeta and 13 Jbeta primers were used. The data were produced by immunoSEQ multiplex PCR, yet TCRdb's version contains in-frame clones alone and is incomplete. The table shows about 150,000 clones, with about three quarters occurring only once. On this clone: No antigen is known for it.

The CDR3 extends over 16 amino acids. V lost 5 bases, J lost 8 bases, and 11 bases stayed unmatched. Germline V gives CDR1 SGHRS, CDR2 YFSETQ. The V and J genes are TRBV5-1 and TRBJ2-3; TRBD2 agrees at 13 bases. Sequenced: PBMCs. The sequence derives from a woman between 40 and 55 years old in good health and CMV-seronegative. The CDR3 loop reads CASRPKGLAGPATQYF. CDR3 sequence (DNA): TGCGCCAGCAGGCCCAAGGGACTAGCGGGGCCGGCTACGCAGTATTTT.